This section outlines one T cell receptor (beta chain) sequence together with its context. Its specificity is not known. The CDR3 runs to 16 residues. V lost 5 bases, J lost 4 bases, and 8 bases stayed unmatched. Germline V gene data show CDR1 as SGHAT and CDR2 as FQNNGV. These data originate in a study of T cell responses to AZD1222 COVID-19 vaccine. General observations from the study: When two AZD1222 doses had been given, Spike-specific TCR breadth and depth rose. The sample set comprised mostly white British donors with more females, and clonal diversity was possibly underestimated. Spike regions recognized by vaccine-associated CD4 TCRs spanned the protein, led by 160-218 and 743-854. Reportedly, close to half of spike-specific TCRs are directed against unmutated variant regions.

Profiling relied on immunoSEQ multiplex PCR, and the TCRdb table lists in-frame clones only, not all of them. The table shows 30,000 to 35,000 clones, with roughly nine tenths occurring only once. This sequence joins TRBV11-2 and TRBJ2-2; 9 bases are shared with TRBD2. This material consisted of peripheral blood, taken on day 0 of AZD1222 vaccination. The receptor's source is an adult in good health. CDR3 residues: CASSPSGGLGTGELFF. The CDR3 DNA follows: TGTGCCAGCAGCCCAAGCGGGGGGCTGGGCACCGGGGAGCTGTTTTTT.